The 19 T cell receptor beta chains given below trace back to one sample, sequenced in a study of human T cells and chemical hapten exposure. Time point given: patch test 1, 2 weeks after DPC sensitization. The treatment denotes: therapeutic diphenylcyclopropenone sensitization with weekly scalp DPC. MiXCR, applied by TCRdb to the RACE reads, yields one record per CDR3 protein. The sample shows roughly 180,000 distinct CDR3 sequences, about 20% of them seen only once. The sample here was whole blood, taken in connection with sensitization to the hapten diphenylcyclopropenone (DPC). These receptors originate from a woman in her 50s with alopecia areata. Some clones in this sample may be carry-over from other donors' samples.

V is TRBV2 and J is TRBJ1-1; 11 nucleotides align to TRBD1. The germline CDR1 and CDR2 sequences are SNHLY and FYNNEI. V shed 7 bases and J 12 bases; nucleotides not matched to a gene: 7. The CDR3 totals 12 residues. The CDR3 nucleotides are TGTGCCAGCACCCGGGACAGGGGGATGTCTTTCTTT. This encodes CASTRDRGMSFF. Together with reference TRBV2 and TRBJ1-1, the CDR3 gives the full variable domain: EPEVTQTPSHQVTQMGQEVILRCVPISNHLYFYWYRQILGQKVEFLVSFYNNEISEKSEIFDDQFSVERPDGSNFTLKIRSTKLEDSAMYFCASTRDRGMSFFGQGTRLTVV.

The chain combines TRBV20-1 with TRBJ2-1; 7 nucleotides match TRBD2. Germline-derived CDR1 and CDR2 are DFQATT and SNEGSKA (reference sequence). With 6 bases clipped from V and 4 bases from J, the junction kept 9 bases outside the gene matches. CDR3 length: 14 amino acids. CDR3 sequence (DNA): TGCAGTGCGGGAGGGGAAATCAGATACAATGAGCAGTTCTTC. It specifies CSAGGEIRYNEQFF.

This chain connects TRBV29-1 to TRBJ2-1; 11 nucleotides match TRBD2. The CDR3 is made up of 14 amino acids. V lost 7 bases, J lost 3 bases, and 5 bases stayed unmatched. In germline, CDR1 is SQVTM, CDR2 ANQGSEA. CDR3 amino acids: CSAILAGVYNEQFF. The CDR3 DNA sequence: TGCAGCGCCATACTAGCGGGGGTCTACAATGAGCAGTTCTTC.

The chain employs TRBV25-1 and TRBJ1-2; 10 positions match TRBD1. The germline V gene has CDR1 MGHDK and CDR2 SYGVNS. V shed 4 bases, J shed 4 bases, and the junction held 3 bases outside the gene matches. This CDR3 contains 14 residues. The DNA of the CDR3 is TGTGCCAGCAGTGGGACAGGGGGTAGCTATGGCTACACCTTC. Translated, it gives CASSGTGGSYGYTF.

CDR3 sequence (DNA): TGCAGTGCTAGTCCCCCTGCAGCGAGCTCCTACAATGAGCAGTTCTTC. Residues: CSASPPAASSYNEQFF. The V and J genes are TRBV20-1 and TRBJ2-1; no clear D gene. Deletions cut 3 bases from V and 0 bases from J, with 15 bases between. The CDR3 is 16 amino acids. Germline V gives CDR1 DFQATT, CDR2 SNEGSKA (reference sequence).

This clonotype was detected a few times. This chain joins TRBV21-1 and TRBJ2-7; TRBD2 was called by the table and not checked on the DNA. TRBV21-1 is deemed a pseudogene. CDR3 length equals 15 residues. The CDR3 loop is CASSKWGLAAYEQYF. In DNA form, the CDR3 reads TGTGCCAGCAGCAAATGGGGTCTAGCCGCCTACGAGCAGTACTTC.

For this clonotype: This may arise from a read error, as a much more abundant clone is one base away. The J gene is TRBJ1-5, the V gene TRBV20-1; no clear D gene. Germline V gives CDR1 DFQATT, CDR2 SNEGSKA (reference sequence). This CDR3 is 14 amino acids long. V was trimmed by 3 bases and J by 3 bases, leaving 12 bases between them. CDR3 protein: CSASSLGDNQPQHF. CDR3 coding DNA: TGCAGTGCTAGTTCTTTGGGTGACAATCAGCCCCAGCATTTT.

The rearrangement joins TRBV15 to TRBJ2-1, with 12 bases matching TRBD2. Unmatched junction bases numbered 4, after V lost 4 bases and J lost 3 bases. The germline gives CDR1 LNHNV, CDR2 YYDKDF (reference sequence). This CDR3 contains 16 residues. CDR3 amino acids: CATSTGTSGYYNEQFF. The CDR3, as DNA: TGTGCCACCAGCACAGGGACTAGCGGGTACTACAATGAGCAGTTCTTC.

CDR3 DNA: TGTGCCAGCAGCCATGCTAGCGGGAGATCCTACAATGAGCAGTTCTTC. Translation: CASSHASGRSYNEQFF. J is TRBJ2-1 and V is TRBV3-1; 10 bases match TRBD2. Germline CDR1 reads LGHDT; CDR2 reads YNNKEL (reference sequence). The CDR3 covers 16 residues. J lost 1 base, V lost 3 bases, and 3 bases had no gene match.

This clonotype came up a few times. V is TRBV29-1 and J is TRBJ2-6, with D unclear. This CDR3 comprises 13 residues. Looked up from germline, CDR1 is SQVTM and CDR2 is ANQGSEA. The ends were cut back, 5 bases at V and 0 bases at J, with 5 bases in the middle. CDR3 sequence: CSVTLSGANVLTF. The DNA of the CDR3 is TGCAGCGTTACGCTCTCTGGGGCCAACGTCCTGACTTTC.

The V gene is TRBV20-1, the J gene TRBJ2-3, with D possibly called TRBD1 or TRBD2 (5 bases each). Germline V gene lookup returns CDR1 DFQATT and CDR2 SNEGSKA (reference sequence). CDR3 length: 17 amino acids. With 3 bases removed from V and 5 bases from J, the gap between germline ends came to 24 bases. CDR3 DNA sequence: TGCAGTGCTAGTGCCCCACGAGGGCTCCCTAGGGGAGATACGCAGTATTTT. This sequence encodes CSASAPRGLPRGDTQYF.

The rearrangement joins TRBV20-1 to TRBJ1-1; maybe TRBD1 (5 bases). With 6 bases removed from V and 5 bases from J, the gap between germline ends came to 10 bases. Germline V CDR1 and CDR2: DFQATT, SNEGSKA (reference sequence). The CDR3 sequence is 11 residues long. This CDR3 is CSARDHTEAFF. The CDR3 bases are TGCAGTGCCCGGGACCATACTGAAGCTTTCTTT.

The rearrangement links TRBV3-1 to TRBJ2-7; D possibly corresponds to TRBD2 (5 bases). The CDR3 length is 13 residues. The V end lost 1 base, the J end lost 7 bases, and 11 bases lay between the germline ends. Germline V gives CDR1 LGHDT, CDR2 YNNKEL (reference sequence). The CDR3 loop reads CASSQAVPGEQYF. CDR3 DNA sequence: TGTGCCAGCAGCCAAGCCGTCCCGGGGGAGCAGTACTTC.

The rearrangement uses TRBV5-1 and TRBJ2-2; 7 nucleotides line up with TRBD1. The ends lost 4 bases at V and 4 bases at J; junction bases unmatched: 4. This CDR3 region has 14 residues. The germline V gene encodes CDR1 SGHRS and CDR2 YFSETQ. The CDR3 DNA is TGCGCCAGCAGCCTCGGACAGGCCACCGGGGAGCTGTTTTTT. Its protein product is CASSLGQATGELFF.

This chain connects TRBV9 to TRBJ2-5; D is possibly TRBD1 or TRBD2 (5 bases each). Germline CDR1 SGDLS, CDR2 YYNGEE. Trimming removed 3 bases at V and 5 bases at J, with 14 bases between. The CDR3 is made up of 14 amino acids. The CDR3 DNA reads TGTGCCAGCAGCGGGACACCCAAGCGGGAGACCCAGTACTTC. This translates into CASSGTPKRETQYF.

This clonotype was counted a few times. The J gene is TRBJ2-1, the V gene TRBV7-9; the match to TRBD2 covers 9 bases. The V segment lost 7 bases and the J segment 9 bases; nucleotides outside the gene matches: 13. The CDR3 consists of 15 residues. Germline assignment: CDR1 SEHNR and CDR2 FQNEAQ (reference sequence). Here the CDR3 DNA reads TGTGCCAGCAACGTAGCGGGAGCTCGGCCGGTTGAGCAGTTCTTC. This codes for CASNVAGARPVEQFF.

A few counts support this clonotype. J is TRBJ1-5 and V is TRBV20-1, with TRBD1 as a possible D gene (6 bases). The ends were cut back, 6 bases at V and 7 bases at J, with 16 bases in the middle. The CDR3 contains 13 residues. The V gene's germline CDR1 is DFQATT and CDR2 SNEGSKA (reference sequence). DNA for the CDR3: TGCAGTGCCGCCCGTGGGGGGGCGCAGCCCCAGCATTTT. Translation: CSAARGGAQPQHF.

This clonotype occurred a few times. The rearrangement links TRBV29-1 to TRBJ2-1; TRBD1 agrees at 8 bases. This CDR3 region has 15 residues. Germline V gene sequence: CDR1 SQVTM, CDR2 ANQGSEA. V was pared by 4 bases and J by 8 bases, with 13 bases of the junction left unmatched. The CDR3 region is CSVVPPGTGGDEQFF. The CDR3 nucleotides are TGCAGCGTTGTCCCCCCCGGGACAGGAGGGGATGAGCAGTTCTTC.

Here the CDR3 DNA reads TGCAGCGTTGACCCCCGGGACAGGGGCCACGAGCAGTACTTC. It specifies CSVDPRDRGHEQYF. V gene TRBV29-1 combines with J gene TRBJ2-7; 10 bases are a match to TRBD1. The CDR3 has 14 amino acids. V trimming: 3 bases; J trimming: 5 bases; junction bases outside the gene matches: 7. Germline assignment: CDR1 SQVTM and CDR2 ANQGSEA.